This T cell receptor beta chain was captured in a study of blood T cell repertoires in COVID-19. Original data processing: Nucleated cell number was recorded as an estimate derived from reference gene primer amplification. Measured with immunoSEQ multiplex PCR; TCRdb has only the in-frame clones, and not every one. The DNA was the basis for D and trimming; V, J and clone size are from that table. Counted here are fewer than 35,000 clones, nearly 90% occurring once; the ten biggest clones make up about 1.6%. The germline V gene encodes CDR1 MNHEY and CDR2 SVGAGI. The CDR3 contains 15 residues. V lost 8 bases and J lost 0, with 14 bases in between.

V usage is TRBV6-5 and J usage is TRBJ2-1; no definite D call. The clonotype was recovered from a man in his sixties with active COVID-19. The sample taken for sequencing was peripheral blood. Written as DNA, the CDR3 is TGTGCCAGCGAGGTAGTCCCGAGCTCCTACAATGAGCAGTTCTTC. This sequence encodes CASEVVPSSYNEQFF.